This T cell receptor beta chain was recovered during a study of T cell repertoires in urothelial bladder cancer. The table came from immunoSEQ multiplex PCR; TCRdb's copy has only in-frame clones and leaves some out. The sample lists roughly 8,800 clones; about 61% were seen once. The germline V and J ends were trimmed by 2 bases and 2 bases, with 5 bases remaining between them. The V gene's germline CDR1 is SGHRS and CDR2 YFSETQ. This CDR3 region has 13 residues. Material: tumor-infiltrating cells from bladder cancer. This sequence was found in a human donor with urothelial carcinoma. V is TRBV5-1 and J is TRBJ2-1, with unresolved D. The CDR3 spells CASSLVTYNEQFF. For the CDR3, the DNA is TGCGCCAGCAGCTTAGTAACCTACAATGAGCAGTTCTTC.